This TCR beta chain derives from a study of tumor-infiltrating lymphocytes in primary liver carcinoma. Study details: Through surgical resection, the patients' primary liver carcinoma was treated. Tissue type made little difference to sample yields of roughly 3.65 to 7.13 million productive TCRbeta reads. Study results and limitations: In tumor-adjacent and tumor-blood pairs, overlap was lower than in tumor region pairs.

A primer in the constant region served to generate TCR beta cDNA from approximately 460 ng of total RNA. The TCR beta library was amplified through three nested multiplex PCR rounds in a modified ARM-PCR procedure. MiXCR, run by TCRdb on the multiplex PCR reads, gives a single entry per CDR3 protein. The top ten clones hold about 7.1% of a sample with almost 200,000 distinct CDR3 sequences, 65% of them seen once. Unsorted whole blood served as the source of blood RNA, and germline DNA was extracted as well. Roughly 4.3 milliliters of peripheral blood were collected before surgery. Note on this clonotype: Its antigen is unknown. The missing conserved phenylalanine or tryptophan at the end of this CDR3 makes a read error likely. The DNA is left out, because the CDR3 cannot be placed on it with certainty; the CDR3 is given as TCRdb lists it.

Sequenced: peripheral blood. This sequence was found in a woman between 55 and 75 years old with primary liver carcinoma and hepatitis B virus infection.

The chain's CDR3 is CASGRQGANTGELLI. J is TRBJ2-2 and V is TRBV6-1; whether TRBD1, the table's D call, matches the DNA was not checked. The germline CDR1 and CDR2 sequences are MNHNS and SASEGT. The length of the CDR3 is 15 amino acids, counting both ends.